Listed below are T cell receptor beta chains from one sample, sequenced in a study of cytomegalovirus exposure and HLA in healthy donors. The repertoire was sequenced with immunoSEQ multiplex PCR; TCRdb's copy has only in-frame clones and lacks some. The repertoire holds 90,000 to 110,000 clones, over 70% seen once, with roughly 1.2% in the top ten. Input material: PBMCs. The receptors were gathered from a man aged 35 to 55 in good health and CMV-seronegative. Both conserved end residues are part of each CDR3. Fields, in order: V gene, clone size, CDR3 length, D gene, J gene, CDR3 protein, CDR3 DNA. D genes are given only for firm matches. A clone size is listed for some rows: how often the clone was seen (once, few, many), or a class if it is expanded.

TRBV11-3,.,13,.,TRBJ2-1,CASSSTSSNEQFF,TGTGCCAGCAGCTCGACTAGTTCCAATGAGCAGTTCTTC
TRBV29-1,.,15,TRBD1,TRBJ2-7,CSVEDPGQETYEQYF,TGCAGCGTTGAAGATCCGGGACAGGAAACCTACGAGCAGTACTTC
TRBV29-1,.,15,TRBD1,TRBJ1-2,CSVHGRDRGFFGYTF,TGCAGCGTTCACGGCCGGGACAGGGGGTTTTTTGGCTACACCTTC
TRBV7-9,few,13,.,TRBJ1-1,CSSSLGGNAEAFF,TGTTCCAGCAGCTTAGGAGGGAACGCTGAAGCTTTCTTT
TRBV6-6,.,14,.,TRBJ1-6,CASSGQNPNSPLHF,TGTGCCAGCAGCGGACAGAACCCGAATTCACCCCTCCACTTT
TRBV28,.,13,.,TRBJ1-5,CASSDRLGQPQHF,TGTGCCAGCAGTGACAGATTAGGTCAGCCCCAGCATTTT
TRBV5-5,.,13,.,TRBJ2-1,CASSFEGWNEQFF,TGTGCCAGCAGCTTTGAGGGTTGGAATGAGCAGTTCTTC
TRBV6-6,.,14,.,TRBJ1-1,CASSYSKGGTEAFF,TGTGCCAGCAGTTACTCGAAGGGAGGGACTGAAGCTTTCTTT
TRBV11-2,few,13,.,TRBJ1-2,CASSSLRVYGYTF,TGTGCCAGCAGCTCCCTCAGGGTGTATGGCTACACCTTC
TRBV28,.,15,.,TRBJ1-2,CASLGGVGAYYGYTF,TGTGCCAGCTTAGGGGGGGTAGGGGCTTACTATGGCTACACCTTC
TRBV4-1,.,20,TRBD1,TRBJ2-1,CASSHKFGTGWVSSYNEQFF,TGCGCCAGCAGCCACAAGTTTGGGACAGGGTGGGTATCCTCCTACAATGAGCAGTTCTTC
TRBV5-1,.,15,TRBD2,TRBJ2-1,CASSGSGGVYNEQFF,TGCGCCAGCAGCGGTAGCGGGGGGGTTTACAATGAGCAGTTCTTC
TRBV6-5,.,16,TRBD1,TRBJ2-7,CASSNLPGQGTYEQYF,TGTGCCAGCAGTAACTTACCGGGACAGGGAACTTACGAGCAGTACTTC
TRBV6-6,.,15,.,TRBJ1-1,CASSTAGVGDTEAFF,TGTGCCAGCAGTACCGCGGGGGTTGGGGACACTGAAGCTTTCTTT
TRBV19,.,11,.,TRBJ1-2,CASSGHPGYTF,TGTGCCAGTAGTGGCCACCCAGGCTACACCTTC
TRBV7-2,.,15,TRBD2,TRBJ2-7,CASSLAGGGSYEQYF,TGTGCCAGCAGCTTAGCTGGCGGGGGATCCTACGAGCAGTACTTC
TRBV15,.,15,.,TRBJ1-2,CATSREGEGDYGYTF,TGTGCCACCAGCAGAGAGGGTGAGGGGGACTATGGCTACACCTTC
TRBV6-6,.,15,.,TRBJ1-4,CASSQEQGVLGKLFF,TGTGCCAGCAGCCAAGAACAGGGAGTTTTAGGAAAACTGTTTTTT
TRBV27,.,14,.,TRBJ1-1,CASSPYREGTEAFF,TGTGCCAGCAGTCCCTACAGGGAGGGCACTGAAGCTTTCTTT
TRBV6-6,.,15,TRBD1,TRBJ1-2,CASRPGTVSNYGYTF,TGTGCCAGCCGACCCGGGACAGTTTCTAACTATGGCTACACCTTC
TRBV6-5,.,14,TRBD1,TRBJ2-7,CASSYLGTGNEQYF,TGTGCCAGCAGTTACCTCGGGACAGGCAACGAGCAGTACTTC
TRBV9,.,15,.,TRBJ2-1,CASSVAGATHNEQFF,TGTGCCAGCAGCGTAGCGGGAGCAACCCACAATGAGCAGTTCTTC
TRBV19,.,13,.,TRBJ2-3,CASSMKGGDTQYF,TGTGCCAGTAGTATGAAGGGGGGGGATACGCAGTATTTT
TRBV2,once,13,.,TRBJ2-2,CASTEQGAGELFF,TGTGCCAGCACCGAACAGGGTGCCGGGGAGCTGTTTTTT
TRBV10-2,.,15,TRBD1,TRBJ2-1,CASSDMTGGYNEQFF,TGCGCCAGCAGTGACATGACAGGGGGATACAATGAGCAGTTCTTC